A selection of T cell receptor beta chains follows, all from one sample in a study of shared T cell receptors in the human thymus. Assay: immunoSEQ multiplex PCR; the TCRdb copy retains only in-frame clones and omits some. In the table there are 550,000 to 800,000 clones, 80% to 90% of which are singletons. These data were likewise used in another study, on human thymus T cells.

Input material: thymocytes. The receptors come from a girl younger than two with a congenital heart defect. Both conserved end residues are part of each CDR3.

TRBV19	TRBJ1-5	CATGPGNSNQPQHF
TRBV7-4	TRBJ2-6	CASSVRSSGANVLTF
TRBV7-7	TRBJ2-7	CASSPRSGQGAVGEQYEQYF
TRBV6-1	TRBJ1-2	CASNVRRDRVSYTF
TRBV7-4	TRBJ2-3	CASSTGDYSEGTDTQYF
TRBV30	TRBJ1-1	CAWSVETGEDTEAFF
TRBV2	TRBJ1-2	CASNRQGLGGYTF
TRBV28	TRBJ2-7	CASSSGTSNYEQYF
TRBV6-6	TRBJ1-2	CASRTGKNYGYTF
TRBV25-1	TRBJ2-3	CASTVAGGQLTTDTQYF
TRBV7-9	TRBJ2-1	CASSLAGGLKQFF
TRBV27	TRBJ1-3	CASSSFRGVGNTIYF
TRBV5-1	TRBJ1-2	CASSGQGKYGYTF
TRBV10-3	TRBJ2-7	CAISPGKGSYEQYF
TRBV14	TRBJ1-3	CASSQEHYGSGNTIYF
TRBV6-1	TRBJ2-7	CASSEALAPHRQGVRLF
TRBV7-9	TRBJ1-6	CASSPDWGRYYNSPLHF
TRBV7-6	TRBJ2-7	CASSLEVRAVSYEQYF
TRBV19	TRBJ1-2	CASRGNYYGYTF
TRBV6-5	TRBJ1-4	CASSYWTGNEEKLFF
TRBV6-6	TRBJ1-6	CASSPRDTRNSPLHF
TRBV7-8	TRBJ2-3	CASNPRVWRIADTQYF
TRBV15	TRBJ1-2	CATSRGVGGNYGYTF
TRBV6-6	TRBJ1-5	CASSPGQGWSNQPQHF
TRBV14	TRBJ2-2	CASSPYPQRLTGELFF
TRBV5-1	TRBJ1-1	CASSSRQGRMNTEAFF
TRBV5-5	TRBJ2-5	CASNLRWETQYF
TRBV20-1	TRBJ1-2	CSAPAIYGYTF
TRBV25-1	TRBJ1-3	CASRGPRSGNTIYF
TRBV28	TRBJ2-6	CASNNSGQRGANVLTF
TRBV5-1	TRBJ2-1	CASSLGPGLGPHNEQFF
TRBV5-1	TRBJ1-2	CASTQTGGRNGYTF
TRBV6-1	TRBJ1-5	CASRKNDSLNQPQHF
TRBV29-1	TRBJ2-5	CSVEDLPTSGDPTYQETQYF
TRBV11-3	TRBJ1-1	CASSRTGVGTEAFF
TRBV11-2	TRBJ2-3	CASSLAGLKPKSSTDTQYF
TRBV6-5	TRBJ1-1	CASSPRGANTEAFF
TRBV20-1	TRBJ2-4	CSAPDRNIQYF
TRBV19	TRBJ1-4	CASRRAGGYGTNEKLFF
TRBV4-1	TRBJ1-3	CASSQAYRQLSSGNTIYF
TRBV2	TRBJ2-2	CASSGDRASPNTGELFF
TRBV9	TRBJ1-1	CASSEVAYGTEAFF
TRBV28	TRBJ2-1	CASSLRGSGGSAAYNEQFF
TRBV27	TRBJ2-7	CASNGTGVGRASYEQYF
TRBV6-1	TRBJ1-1	CASRATGDTEAFF